The subject of this entry is one T cell receptor beta chain. This entry belongs to a study of shared clonotypes between healthy human individuals. The CDR3 has 17 amino acids. After removal of 8 bases from V and 5 bases from J, the junction contained 13 bases not matched to a gene. Per germline, CDR1 WNHNN and CDR2 SYGVQD (reference sequence). Several immunoSEQ 96-well plates shared each subset's DNA, each plate a replicate. Generated by immunoSEQ multiplex PCR, the TCRdb table keeps only in-frame clones and is missing some. In the table there are 650,000 to 800,000 clones, 92% of which are singletons. Naivety among CD8 cells was defined by CD45RO negativity and positive CCR7 selection, thereby excluding terminally differentiated effector memory CD45RA+ cells.

V is TRBV10-1 and J is TRBJ2-1, with 12 bases fitting TRBD2. The receptor was derived from a man aged 25 to 40 in good health. The source material was naive CD8+ T cells sorted from blood. The chain's CDR3 is CASGGDSRTSGNNEQFF. The CDR3 bases are TGCGCCAGCGGAGGGGACAGTCGGACTAGCGGGAACAATGAGCAGTTCTTC.